This T cell receptor beta chain originates from a study of patients and donors after allogeneic stem cell transplantation. TCRdb itself ran the RT-PCR reads through MiXCR, one entry per CDR3 protein. The sample has 920,000 or so distinct CDR3 sequences, over 15% seen once. CDR1 is GTSNPN, CDR2 SVGIG, per germline (reference sequence). J gave up 7 bases and V 2 bases, and 3 bases lay outside the gene matches. The CDR3 has 12 amino acids. Sequenced material: blood, either unsorted or a sorted T cell fraction (not recorded which). The receptor was derived from a human donor who was either an allogeneic HSCT recipient or a stem cell or donor lymphocyte infusion donor (not recorded which). It is not recorded whose cells these are; they may come from a transplant donor. The rearrangement uses TRBV30 and TRBJ2-3, with 7 positions matching TRBD2. For the CDR3, the DNA is TGTGCCTGGAGTAGGAGCGGGAATACGCAGTATTTT. Translation: CAWSRSGNTQYF.